The present T cell receptor beta chain was sequenced within a study of monozygotic twins with inflammatory bowel disease. The CDR3 contains 15 residues. Worth noting for this clonotype: Its antigen is unknown.

Overall study results and limits: Patients got different immunosuppressive treatments, which may have made their repertoires more variable. Especially where disease activity was present, IBD patients had fewer clonotypes in common with others than healthy twins did. Individual T cell subtypes were not distinguishable.

The authors ran two nested PCRs of around 15 and 10 cycles on TCRalpha and TCRbeta cDNA. TCRdb reprocessed the 5' RACE reads and stores each CDR3 protein as one record, lacking DNA. In total, the table holds just over 300,000 distinct CDR3 sequences. The clonotype comes from a human donor with ulcerative colitis or Crohn's disease, or a healthy co-twin of an affected twin (not recorded which). The sequenced sample consisted of blood. The rearrangement uses TRBV12-3 or TRBV12-4 and TRBJ1-6; TCRdb picks TRBD1, but there is no DNA to check that call. The CDR3 loop reads CASTGAGSYNSPLHF.